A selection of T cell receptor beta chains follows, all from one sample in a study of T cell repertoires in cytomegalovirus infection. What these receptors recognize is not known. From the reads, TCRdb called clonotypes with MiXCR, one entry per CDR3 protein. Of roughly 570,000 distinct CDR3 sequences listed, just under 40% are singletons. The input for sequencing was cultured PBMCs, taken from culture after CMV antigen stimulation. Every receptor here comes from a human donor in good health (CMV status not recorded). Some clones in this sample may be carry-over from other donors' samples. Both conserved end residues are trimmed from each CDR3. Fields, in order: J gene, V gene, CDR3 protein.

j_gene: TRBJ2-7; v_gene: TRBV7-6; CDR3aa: ASSRPGQAYEQY
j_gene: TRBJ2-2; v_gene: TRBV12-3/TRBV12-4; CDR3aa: ASRGLGTGELF
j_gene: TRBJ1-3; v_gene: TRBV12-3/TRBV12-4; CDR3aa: ASTTPSGNTIY
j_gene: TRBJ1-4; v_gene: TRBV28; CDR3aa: ASNLVNDEKLF
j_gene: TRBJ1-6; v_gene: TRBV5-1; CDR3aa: ASSGSDFNSPLH
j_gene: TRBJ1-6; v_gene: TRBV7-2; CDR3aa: ASSQGSGYNSPLH
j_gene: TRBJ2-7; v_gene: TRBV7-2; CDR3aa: ASSQRRSGYEQY
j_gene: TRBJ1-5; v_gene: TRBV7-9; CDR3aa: ASSFGPGDQPQH
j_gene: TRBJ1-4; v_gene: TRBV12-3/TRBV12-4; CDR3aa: ASSLTAGGEKLF
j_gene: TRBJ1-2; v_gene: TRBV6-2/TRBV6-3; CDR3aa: ASSYHLGSNYGYT
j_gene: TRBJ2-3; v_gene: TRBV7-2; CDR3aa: ASSLVSIRTDTQY
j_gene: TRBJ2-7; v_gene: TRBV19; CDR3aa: ASSAAAGVGEQY
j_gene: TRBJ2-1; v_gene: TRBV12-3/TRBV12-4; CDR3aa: ASSPPSGRPSYNEQF
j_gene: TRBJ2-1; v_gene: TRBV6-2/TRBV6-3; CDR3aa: ASSSRVAGYNEQF
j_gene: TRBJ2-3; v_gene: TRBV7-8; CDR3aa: ASSAASTDTQY
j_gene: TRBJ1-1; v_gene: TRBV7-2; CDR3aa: ASSHADRVNTEAF
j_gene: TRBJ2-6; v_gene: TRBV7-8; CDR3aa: ASRRRGSGANVLT
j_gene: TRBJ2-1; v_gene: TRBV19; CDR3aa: ASSGWTSGSPSYNEQF
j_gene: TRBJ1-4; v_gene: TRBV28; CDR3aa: ASSLGGLGEKLF
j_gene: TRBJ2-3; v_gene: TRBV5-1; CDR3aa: ASSSRLAGGLRRTDTQY
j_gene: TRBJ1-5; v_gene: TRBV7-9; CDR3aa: ASSRTGGKGQPQH
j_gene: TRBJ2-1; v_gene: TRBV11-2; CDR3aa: ASSLDRAGYEQF
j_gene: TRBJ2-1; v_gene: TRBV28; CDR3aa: ATAESYNEQF
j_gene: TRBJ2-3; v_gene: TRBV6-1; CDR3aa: ASSGPSGSRDTQY
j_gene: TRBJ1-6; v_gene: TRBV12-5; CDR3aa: ASGLEGTYNSPLH
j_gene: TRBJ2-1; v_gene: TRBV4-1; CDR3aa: ASSHRPPGAYNEQF
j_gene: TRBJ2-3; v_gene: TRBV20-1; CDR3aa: SAGSGTRTDTQY
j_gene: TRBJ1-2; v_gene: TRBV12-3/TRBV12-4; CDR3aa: ASSFGPGQYGYT
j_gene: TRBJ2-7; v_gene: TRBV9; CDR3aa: ASSVGGAFEQY
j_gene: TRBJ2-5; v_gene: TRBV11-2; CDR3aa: ASRQAGAYQETQY
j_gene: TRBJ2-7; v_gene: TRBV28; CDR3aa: ASSLFLSSYEQY
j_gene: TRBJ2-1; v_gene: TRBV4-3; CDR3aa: ASSQEAPPYYNEQF
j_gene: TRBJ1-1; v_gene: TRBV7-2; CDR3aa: ASSFRGENTEAF
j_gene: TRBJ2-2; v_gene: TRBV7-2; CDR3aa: ASRYRTELPTGELF
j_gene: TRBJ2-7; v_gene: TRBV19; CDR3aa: ASSNRGGRMAYEQY
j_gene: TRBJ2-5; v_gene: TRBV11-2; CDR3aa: ASSGGTSGQETQY
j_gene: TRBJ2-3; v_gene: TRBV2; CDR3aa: ASTGLVAGGDTQY
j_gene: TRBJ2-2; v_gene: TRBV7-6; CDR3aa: ASSLGHDRLITGELF
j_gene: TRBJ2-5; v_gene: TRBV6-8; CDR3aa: ASSLRGGLQETQY
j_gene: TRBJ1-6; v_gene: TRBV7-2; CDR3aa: ASSFRTNNSPLH
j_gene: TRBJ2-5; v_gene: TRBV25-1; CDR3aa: ASSPEPLETQY
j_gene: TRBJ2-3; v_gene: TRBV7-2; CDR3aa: ASSSRGVGGQQFTQY
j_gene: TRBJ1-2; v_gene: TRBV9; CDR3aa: ASRNRAVSGYT
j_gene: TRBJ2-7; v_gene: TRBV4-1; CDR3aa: ASSQAGQGAEQY
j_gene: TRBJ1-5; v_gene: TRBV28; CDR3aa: AGQGFGNQPQH
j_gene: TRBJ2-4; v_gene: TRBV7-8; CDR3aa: ASSLEYGGLAKNIQY
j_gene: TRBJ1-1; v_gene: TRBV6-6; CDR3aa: ASSARGQANTEAF
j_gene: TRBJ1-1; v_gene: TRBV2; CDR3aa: ASSEALATEAF
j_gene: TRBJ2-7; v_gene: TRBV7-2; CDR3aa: ASSYTGTTIYEQY
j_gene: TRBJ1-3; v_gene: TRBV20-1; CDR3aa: SAPSSGNTIY
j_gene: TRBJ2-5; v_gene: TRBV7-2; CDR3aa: ASSLDFQETQY
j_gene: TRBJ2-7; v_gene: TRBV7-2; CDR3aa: ASSLVGGSYEQY